This TCR beta chain is from a study of blood T cell repertoires in COVID-19. Study information: Spain, Italy and the United States supplied samples that represented acute and convalescent COVID-19. From T cells, B-cell-depleted T cells, or PBMCs came the material, which was cDNA or gDNA.

Germline loops: CDR1 SGHTA, CDR2 FQGNSA. The V segment lost 5 bases and the J segment 4 bases; nucleotides outside the gene matches: 7. This CDR3 is built from 15 residues. This clone was detected only once. In the original analysis: Amplification with reference gene primers provided the estimates of nucleated cell counts. Some clones are missing from TCRdb's copy, which holds only in-frame ones; the method was immunoSEQ multiplex PCR. V and J calls and clone size are given by that table; D and trimming were obtained from the DNA. The sample consists of around 260,000 clones, 88% of them appearing once.

The clonotype comes from a man between 60 and 75 years old who had recovered from COVID-19. The sequenced sample consisted of peripheral blood. The rearrangement links TRBV7-2 to TRBJ1-4, with 7 bases that match TRBD1. CDR3 DNA: TGTGCCAGCAGCCCCTCGACAGGGTTTAATGAAAAACTGTTTTTT. Translated: CASSPSTGFNEKLFF.